This T cell receptor (beta chain) emerged from a study of cytomegalovirus exposure and HLA in healthy donors. Study observations and caveats: First-cohort TCR clusters were later found to tend to co-occur in the approximately 120 validation repertoires.

About this clone itself: Its antigen remains unidentified. An end of the junction does not agree with germline; a read error may underlie this.

CDR1 and CDR2 (germline): GTSNPN, SVGIG (reference sequence). The length of the CDR3 is 16 residues. Sequenced by immunoSEQ multiplex PCR; TCRdb stores in-frame clones only, minus some. Of 350,000 or so clones detected, 86% appear once; the ten largest clones hold 0.7% to 0.85%. The receptor was derived from a young woman in good health and CMV-seronegative. The sequenced sample consisted of PBMCs. V and J are TRBV30 and TRBJ2-1; 8 bases align to TRBD2. In nucleotides, the CDR3 is TGTGCCTGGATGAGCCCGGGACTAGACTCCTCCAATGAGCAGTTCTTC. It translates to CAWMSPGLDSSNEQFF.